The 14 T cell receptor beta chains below come from one sample, sequenced in a study of blood T cell repertoires in COVID-19. Profiling relied on immunoSEQ multiplex PCR, and the TCRdb table lists in-frame clones only, not all of them. The data contain 110,000 to 150,000 clones, around four fifths of them seen just once; the ten biggest clones take up 6.2%. The sequencing sample was made of PBMCs or T cells enriched from blood (not recorded which). Source of these receptors: a woman in her forties who had recovered from COVID-19.

The chain links TRBV6-5 to TRBJ1-5; D possibly corresponds to TRBD1 (6 bases). There are 15 residues in the CDR3. Between the trimmed V and J ends, which lost 5 bases and 0 bases, there was a span of 11 bases. CDR1 is MNHEY, CDR2 SVGAGI, per germline. The CDR3 is CASSTGQHSNQPQHF. The CDR3 DNA sequence: TGTGCCAGCAGTACCGGACAGCATAGCAATCAGCCCCAGCATTTT.

This clone was observed a handful of times. The V gene is TRBV6-5, the J gene TRBJ2-7; 11 bases map to TRBD1. J was trimmed by 1 base and V by 7 bases; bases with no gene match: 6. The CDR3 length is 15 residues. Germline CDR1 and CDR2: MNHEY and SVGAGI. In DNA form, the CDR3 reads TGTGCCAGCAAACGGGACAGGGGGGGGTCCTACGAGCAGTACTTC. It codes for CASKRDRGGSYEQYF.

The chain is built from TRBV2 and TRBJ2-1, with a possible D match to TRBD2 (6 bases). The length of the CDR3 is 17 residues. The germline V gene has CDR1 SNHLY and CDR2 FYNNEI. Trimming took 4 bases from V and 6 from J, leaving 22 bases between them. The CDR3 sequence: CASSAVLLGGPTNEQFF. The CDR3 coding sequence is TGTGCCAGCAGTGCGGTCCTATTGGGGGGTCCCACCAATGAGCAGTTCTTC.

The chain links TRBV30 to TRBJ1-6; 7 bases line up with TRBD1. V shed 3 bases and J 3 bases; nucleotides not matched to a gene: 2. Germline V gene lookup returns CDR1 GTSNPN and CDR2 SVGIG (reference sequence). The CDR3 runs to 14 residues. CDR3 loop: CAWRGGDYNSPLHF. The CDR3, as DNA: TGTGCCTGGAGAGGGGGCGACTATAATTCACCCCTCCACTTT.

This clone appeared a few times. The chain carries TRBV5-1 and TRBJ2-7; 9 bases fit TRBD2. The V gene's germline CDR1 is SGHRS and CDR2 YFSETQ. V trimming: 0 bases; J trimming: 4 bases; junction bases outside the gene matches: 2. This CDR3 spans 14 amino acids. The CDR3 region has the DNA TGCGCCAGCAGCTTGGTAGCGGGAGATTACGAGCAGTACTTC. It specifies CASSLVAGDYEQYF.

The rearrangement joins TRBV19 to TRBJ1-1, with D perhaps TRBD1 (5 bases). The ends were cut back, 2 bases at V and 3 bases at J, with 10 bases in the middle. This CDR3 spans 14 amino acids. The germline gives CDR1 LNHDA, CDR2 SQIVND (reference sequence). The chain's CDR3 is CASSIQGKDTEAFF. As DNA, the CDR3 is TGTGCCAGTAGTATACAGGGCAAGGACACTGAAGCTTTCTTT.

V usage is TRBV5-1 and J usage is TRBJ2-1; 9 nucleotides agree with TRBD2. Germline V gives CDR1 SGHRS, CDR2 YFSETQ. J gave up 4 bases and V 5 bases, and 7 bases lay outside the gene matches. The CDR3 extends over 15 amino acids. The CDR3 nucleotides read TGCGCCAGCAGTCGCGGGACTAGCTCTTACAATGAGCAGTTCTTC. Protein: CASSRGTSSYNEQFF.

The chain couples TRBV27 to TRBJ2-5; 9 nucleotides agree with TRBD1. CDR3 size: 15 residues. After removal of 2 bases from V and 1 base from J, the junction contained 2 bases not matched to a gene. Germline CDR1 MNHEY, CDR2 SMNVEV (reference sequence). Written as DNA, the CDR3 is TGTGCCAGCAGTTTAGGGGACAGGGCCCAAGAGACCCAGTACTTC. Translated: CASSLGDRAQETQYF.

The rearrangement uses TRBV12-3 or TRBV12-4 and TRBJ1-4; D uncertain. The V and J ends lost 5 bases and 5 bases respectively, with 3 bases between them. This CDR3 has 11 amino acids. The CDR3 DNA reads as TGTGCCAGCAGTCCAAATGAAAAACTGTTTTTT. Its translation is CASSPNEKLFF.

The sample holds a few counts of this clone. CDR3 nucleotide sequence: TGTGCCAGCAGCGTAGAAACCCCCCTCCTGACAGGGCCCGGAAACACCATATATTTT. Translated: CASSVETPLLTGPGNTIYF. The chain links TRBV9 to TRBJ1-3; 7 nucleotides line up with TRBD1. CDR1 is SGDLS, CDR2 YYNGEE, per germline. This CDR3 contains 19 residues. The trim removed 0 bases at V and 4 bases at J, leaving 16 bases unmatched.

The chain employs TRBV19 and TRBJ2-7, with D maybe TRBD2 (6 bases). V was pared by 3 bases and J by 3 bases, with 15 bases between. In germline, CDR1 is LNHDA, CDR2 SQIVND (reference sequence). The CDR3 runs to 15 residues. The CDR3 loop is CASSIRFAGSYEQYF. The CDR3 region has the DNA TGTGCCAGTAGTATTCGGTTTGCGGGGAGCTACGAGCAGTACTTC.

In this sample, this clone turned up a few times. This CDR3 reads CSAGGGMNTEAFF. CDR3 nucleotides: TGCAGCGCTGGAGGAGGGATGAACACTGAAGCTTTCTTT. V gene TRBV29-1 combines with J gene TRBJ1-1; no reliable D call. The V end lost 7 bases, the J end lost 0 bases, and 12 bases lay between the germline ends. The germline gives CDR1 SQVTM, CDR2 ANQGSEA. This CDR3 region has 13 residues.

The chain has TRBV4-1 and TRBJ2-2; the match to TRBD1 covers 7 bases. The CDR3 length is 17 residues. V lost 0 bases and J lost 3; bases outside the gene matches: 7. CDR1 and CDR2 from the germline V gene are MGHRA and YSYEKL. CDR3 bases: TGCGCCAGCAGCCAAGATGAAGGGACAGCCTACACCGGGGAGCTGTTTTTT. Translated: CASSQDEGTAYTGELFF.

J is TRBJ1-4 and V is TRBV30; D is possibly TRBD1 (5 bases). The CDR3 has 15 amino acids. CDR1 and CDR2 from the germline V gene are GTSNPN and SVGIG (reference sequence). V was trimmed by 0 bases and J by 5 bases, leaving 13 bases between them. The CDR3 DNA reads as TGTGCCTGGAGTGTAGAATCAGGGCTGAATGAAAAACTGTTTTTT. Its translation is CAWSVESGLNEKLFF.